The next 27 T cell receptor beta chains were all read from a single sample in a study of T cell repertoires in cytomegalovirus infection. TCRdb re-derived calls from the reads in MiXCR, one entry per CDR3 protein. In the table there are approximately 700,000 distinct CDR3 sequences, under 40% of which are singletons. Sequencing was performed on PBMCs. These receptors were collected from a human donor in good health (CMV status not recorded). Some clones in this sample may be carry-over from other donors' samples.

This clonotype was counted a few times. In DNA form, the CDR3 reads TGTGCCAGCAGCTTAGCCTCCAGATTCCCGGGACAGGAATATGAAAAACTGTTTTTT. It translates to CASSLASRFPGQEYEKLFF. This chain connects TRBV11-3 to TRBJ1-4; TRBD1 aligns across 8 bases. Looked up from germline, CDR1 is SGHNT and CDR2 is YENEEA. This CDR3 has 19 amino acids. V was clipped by 1 base and J by 6 bases; unmatched bases: 16.

This clonotype occurred a few times. The chain couples TRBV7-4 to TRBJ2-7; D is unresolved. CDR3 length: 13 residues. Looked up from germline, CDR1 is SGHVT and CDR2 is SQSDAQ. V was clipped by 5 bases and J by 3 bases, with 11 bases between them. The CDR3 loop reads CASSPGLIYEQYF. Here the CDR3 DNA reads TGTGCCAGCAGCCCCGGGCTCATCTACGAGCAGTACTTC.

A single count supports this clonotype. This rearrangement joins TRBV14 to TRBJ2-1; TRBD1 agrees at 7 bases. Germline V gene data show CDR1 as SGHDN and CDR2 as FVKESK. After removal of 1 base from V and 2 bases from J, the junction contained 8 bases not matched to a gene. The CDR3 is 17 amino acids. CDR3 loop: CASSQAVTGIPYNEQFF. In DNA, the CDR3 is TGTGCCAGCAGCCAAGCTGTGACAGGGATCCCCTACAATGAGCAGTTCTTC. Based on the CDR3 plus reference TRBV14 and TRBJ2-1, the full variable domain is EAGVTQFPSHSVIEKGQTVTLRCDPISGHDNLYWYRRVMGKEIKFLLHFVKESKQDESGMPNNRFLAERTGGTYSTLKVQPAELEDSGVYFCASSQAVTGIPYNEQFFGPGTRLTVL.

This clonotype was found a few times. The chain is built from TRBV12-3 or TRBV12-4 and TRBJ1-2; D may be TRBD1 (5 bases). This CDR3 is built from 14 residues. V was trimmed by 5 bases and J by 4 bases, leaving 14 bases between them. CDR3 sequence (DNA): TGTGCCAGCAGTAGACACGGGACGAGCTATGGCTACACCTTC. Translated, it gives CASSRHGTSYGYTF.

The chain combines TRBV24-1 with TRBJ2-3; 8 bases align to TRBD2. The CDR3 has 17 residues. After removal of 3 bases from V and 6 bases from J, the junction contained 13 bases not matched to a gene. The germline V gene has CDR1 KGHDR and CDR2 SFDVKD. The CDR3 reads CATSDLKKAGAGDTQYF. The CDR3 nucleotides read TGTGCCACCAGTGATCTGAAAAAAGCGGGAGCGGGGGATACGCAGTATTTT.

This sequence joins TRBV7-8 and TRBJ2-5; 8 nucleotides match TRBD2. Losses at the gene ends were 4 bases for V and 5 bases for J; bases not matched to a gene: 3. Germline lookup yields CDR1 SGHVS and CDR2 FQNEAQ. The CDR3 is 13 amino acids. CDR3 sequence: CASSYGLAETQYF. The CDR3 DNA reads TGTGCCAGCAGCTACGGACTAGCCGAGACCCAGTACTTC.

V usage is TRBV7-3 and J usage is TRBJ1-2, with 9 bases aligning to TRBD1. V shed 4 bases, J shed 5 bases, and the junction held 20 bases outside the gene matches. Germline V gene data show CDR1 as SGHTA and CDR2 as FQGTGA. The length of the CDR3 is 19 residues. The CDR3 loop reads CASSSIPSRTRQGGYGYTF. The CDR3 DNA reads TGTGCCAGCAGCTCTATACCTAGCCGAACAAGACAGGGGGGATATGGCTACACCTTC. The variable domain in full, with the rest retrieved from reference TRBV7-3 and TRBJ1-2, is GAGVSQTPSNKVTEKGKYVELRCDPISGHTALYWYRQSLGQGPEFLIYFQGTGAADDSGLPNDRFFAVRPEGSVSTLKIQRTERGDSAVYLCASSSIPSRTRQGGYGYTFGSGTRLTVV.

The V gene is TRBV12-3 or TRBV12-4, the J gene TRBJ1-6; D may be TRBD1 (6 bases). Trimming pared 7 bases from V and 3 bases from J, leaving 16 bases between. This CDR3 has 16 residues. The CDR3 DNA is TGTGCCAGCAAACGGAACAGGGACCGCTATAATTCACCCCTCCACTTT. This encodes CASKRNRDRYNSPLHF.

The sample holds a few counts of this clonotype. The chain links TRBV11-2 to TRBJ1-5, with a tentative D call TRBD1 (5 bases). V lost 6 bases to trimming and J lost 2 bases, with 11 bases between them. Per the germline V gene, CDR1 is SGHAT and CDR2 is FQNNGV. This CDR3 has 14 amino acids. The chain's CDR3 is CASSRRGGNQPQHF. The CDR3 region has the DNA TGTGCCAGCAGTCGTAGGGGTGGCAATCAGCCCCAGCATTTT.

The rearrangement uses TRBV14 and TRBJ2-1; D uncertain. Per germline, CDR1 SGHDN and CDR2 FVKESK. The CDR3 has 14 amino acids. V dropped 5 bases and J dropped 0 bases, with 8 bases sitting between them. The CDR3: CASSRAISYNEQFF. CDR3 nucleotide sequence: TGTGCCAGCAGCAGGGCTATCTCCTACAATGAGCAGTTCTTC.

V and J are TRBV6-1 and TRBJ1-4; TRBD1 agrees at 7 bases. After removal of 4 bases from V and 8 bases from J, the junction contained 7 bases not matched to a gene. The CDR3 is made up of 14 amino acids. Germline-derived CDR1 and CDR2 are MNHNS and SASEGT. The CDR3 DNA follows: TGTGCCAGCAGTGGTCGCAGGGGGATGGAAAAACTGTTTTTT. It is translated as CASSGRRGMEKLFF.

In DNA, the CDR3 is TGCAGTGCTAGAGGCATCACTAGCGGGGGAGCACCTAGCACAGATACGCAGTATTTT. This translates into CSARGITSGGAPSTDTQYF. The chain employs TRBV20-1 and TRBJ2-3; 11 bases align to TRBD2. The CDR3 covers 19 residues. The V gene end was trimmed by 1 base and the J gene end by 0 bases; junction bases not matched to a gene: 12. Germline-derived CDR1 and CDR2 are DFQATT and SNEGSKA (reference sequence).

Note on this clonotype: A junction boundary mismatches the germline segment, possibly from a read error. The CDR3 spells CSSSPSLGQGTGYTF. CDR3 nucleotide sequence: TGTTCCAGCAGTCCCTCATTGGGGCAGGGCACAGGCTACACCTTC. The chain employs TRBV28 and TRBJ1-2; possible D gene TRBD1, 5 bases. The CDR3 has 15 amino acids. Germline V CDR1 and CDR2: MDHEN, SYDVKM.

For this clonotype: This may stem from a read error, because a much larger clone lies one nucleotide away. This chain joins TRBV28 and TRBJ2-7; D remains ambiguous. The germline V gene has CDR1 MDHEN and CDR2 SYDVKM. Between the trimmed V and J ends, which lost 8 bases and 3 bases, there was a span of 5 bases. This CDR3 is built from 10 residues. The CDR3 bases are TGTGCCAGCGCCTACTACGAGCAGTACTTC. This translates into CASAYYEQYF.

The V gene is TRBV6-1, the J gene TRBJ2-5; 9 bases line up with TRBD2. After removal of 5 bases from V and 5 bases from J, the junction contained 12 bases not matched to a gene. Germline V gene sequence: CDR1 MNHNS, CDR2 SASEGT. This CDR3 has 16 residues. CDR3 residues: CASSYGLAGILETQYF. CDR3 DNA: TGTGCCAGCAGTTACGGGCTAGCGGGGATTCTGGAGACCCAGTACTTC.

This clonotype was seen more than once but under ten times. The J gene is TRBJ1-2, the V gene TRBV7-8; D unclear. Trimming removed 5 bases from V and 8 bases from J, with 12 bases in between. The CDR3 spans 12 residues. Germline CDR1 is SGHVS and CDR2 is FQNEAQ. CDR3 in DNA: TGTGCCAGCAGCGTCGGGCTAGAGGGCTACACCTTC. Residues: CASSVGLEGYTF. Full variable domain (rest looked up from reference TRBV7-8 and TRBJ1-2): GAGVSQSPRYKVAKRGQDVALRCDPISGHVSLFWYQQALGQGPEFLTYFQNEAQLDKSGLPSDRFFAERPEGSVSTLKIQRTQQEDSAVYLCASSVGLEGYTFGSGTRLTVV.

A few counts support this clonotype. The V gene is TRBV2, the J gene TRBJ2-4; 7 positions match TRBD2. The V gene's germline CDR1 is SNHLY and CDR2 FYNNEI. V trimming: 1 base; J trimming: 3 bases; junction bases outside the gene matches: 6. The CDR3 is 16 amino acids. The CDR3 region is CASSEEALAVKNIQYF. Written as DNA, the CDR3 is TGTGCCAGCAGTGAAGAAGCCCTAGCGGTCAAAAACATTCAGTACTTC.

This clonotype was detected a few times. The CDR3 bases are TGTGCCAGCAGTCCAGGGGCGGAATATAGCAATCAGCCCCAGCATTTT. Translation: CASSPGAEYSNQPQHF. V and J are TRBV28 and TRBJ1-5; possible D gene TRBD1, 6 bases. Germline V CDR1 and CDR2: MDHEN, SYDVKM. This CDR3 contains 16 residues. Trimming took 5 bases from V and 0 from J, leaving 14 bases between them.

This clonotype was seen more than once but under ten times. The chain combines TRBV28 with TRBJ1-2, with 7 bases matching TRBD1. CDR3 length equals 15 residues. CDR1 and CDR2 from the germline V gene are MDHEN and SYDVKM. Trimming removed 6 bases from V and 4 bases from J; junction bases left unmatched: 11. DNA of the CDR3: TGTGCCAGCAGGTACCGAGAGGGACAGATCTATGGCTACACCTTC. Amino acid sequence: CASRYREGQIYGYTF.

This clonotype was counted a few times. The V and J genes are TRBV5-6 and TRBJ1-2, with 7 nucleotides matching TRBD1. The trim removed 7 bases at V and 4 bases at J, leaving 4 bases unmatched. The CDR3 totals 12 residues. Germline CDR1 and CDR2: SGHDT and YYEEEE. The CDR3 nucleotides read TGTGCCAGCGACAGGGAGGGCTATGGCTACACCTTC. This sequence encodes CASDREGYGYTF.

This clonotype showed up just a few times. The chain recombines TRBV7-8 with TRBJ1-2; possible D gene TRBD1, 6 bases. The germline V gene encodes CDR1 SGHVS and CDR2 FQNEAQ. Trimming left V 0 bases short and J 9 bases short, with 20 bases between. There are 16 residues in the CDR3. The CDR3 region has the DNA TGTGCCAGCAGCTTAGCGGCGCAGGGGAGGCTTGGACGCTACACCTTC. Its translation is CASSLAAQGRLGRYTF.

V and J are TRBV12-3 or TRBV12-4 and TRBJ1-5; no reliable D call. The CDR3 is 15 amino acids. The V gene lost 3 bases and the J gene lost 15 bases, with 24 bases spanning the gap. The CDR3 DNA follows: TGTGCCAGCAGTTTGGGTCGGGGAATCGAGAAATCTATGCATTTT. This codes for CASSLGRGIEKSMHF.

Regarding this clonotype: This sequence may be a read error, since a much larger clone differs from it by one base. The chain links TRBV7-6 to TRBJ2-5, with 8 bases fitting TRBD1. Trimming at V came to 7 bases and at J to 9 bases, leaving 16 bases not matched to a gene. There are 15 residues in the CDR3. Looked up from germline, CDR1 is SGHVS and CDR2 is FNYEAQ. The CDR3 here is CASTDRGRGWESQYF. The CDR3 nucleotides are TGTGCCAGCACCGACAGGGGACGAGGCTGGGAGTCCCAGTACTTC.

The gene calls are TRBV27 and TRBJ2-3; D gene ambiguous. V lost 5 bases and J 1 base, leaving 10 bases between the germline ends. From germline, CDR1 is MNHEY and CDR2 SMNVEV (reference sequence). There are 14 residues in the CDR3. The CDR3 nucleotides read TGTGCCAGCAGTATCAGTGTACGCACAGATACGCAGTATTTT. Protein product: CASSISVRTDTQYF.

V gene TRBV6-6 combines with J gene TRBJ1-3; TRBD1 might be the D (6 bases). This CDR3 spans 14 amino acids. Trimming cost V 6 bases and J 3 bases, with 12 bases left between them. Germline values: CDR1 MNHNY, CDR2 SVGAGI (reference sequence). The CDR3: CASRPRGNGNTIYF. CDR3 coding DNA: TGTGCCAGCAGACCCAGGGGAAATGGAAACACCATATATTTT.

This clonotype has a handful of counts. The genes are TRBV7-2 and TRBJ1-2; D is perhaps TRBD1 (5 bases). Per the germline V gene, CDR1 is SGHTA and CDR2 is FQGNSA. The length of the CDR3 is 17 residues. V lost 5 bases and J lost 2, with 21 bases in between. In DNA, the CDR3 is TGTGCCAGCAGCCCGCGGCAGGGTCCATGGTTGAACTATGGCTACACCTTC. This sequence encodes CASSPRQGPWLNYGYTF. The complete variable domain, with remaining parts taken from reference TRBV7-2 and TRBJ1-2, reads GAGVSQSPSNKVTEKGKDVELRCDPISGHTALYWYRQSLGQGLEFLIYFQGNSAPDKSGLPSDRFSAERTGGSVSTLTIQRTQQEDSAVYLCASSPRQGPWLNYGYTFGSGTRLTVV.

The chain recombines TRBV28 with TRBJ2-3; 13 nucleotides line up with TRBD2. This CDR3 region has 19 residues. The J segment lost 2 bases and the V segment lost 3 bases, leaving 11 bases of the junction unmatched. Germline V gene data show CDR1 as MDHEN and CDR2 as SYDVKM. CDR3 in DNA: TGTGCCAGCAGTTTGGCCCCCCGGACTAGCGGGAGAATCACAGATACGCAGTATTTT. This gives the protein CASSLAPRTSGRITDTQYF.